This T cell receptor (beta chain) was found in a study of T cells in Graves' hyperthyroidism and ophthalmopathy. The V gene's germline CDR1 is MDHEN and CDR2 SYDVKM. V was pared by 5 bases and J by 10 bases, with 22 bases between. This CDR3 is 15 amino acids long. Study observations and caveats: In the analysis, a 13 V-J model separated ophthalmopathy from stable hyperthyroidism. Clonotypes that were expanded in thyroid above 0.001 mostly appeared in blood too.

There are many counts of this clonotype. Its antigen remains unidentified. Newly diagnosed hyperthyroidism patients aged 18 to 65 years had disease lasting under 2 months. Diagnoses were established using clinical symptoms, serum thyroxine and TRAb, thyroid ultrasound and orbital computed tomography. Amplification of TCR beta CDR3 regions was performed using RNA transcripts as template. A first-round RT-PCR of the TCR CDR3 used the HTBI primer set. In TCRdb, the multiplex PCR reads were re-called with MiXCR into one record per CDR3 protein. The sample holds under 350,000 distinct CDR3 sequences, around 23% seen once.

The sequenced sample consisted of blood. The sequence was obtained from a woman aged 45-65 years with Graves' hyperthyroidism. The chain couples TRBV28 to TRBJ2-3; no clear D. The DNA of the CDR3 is TGTGCCAGCAGTCTAAAAATTGGACGGCCGCAGGCGCAGTATTTT. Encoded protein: CASSLKIGRPQAQYF. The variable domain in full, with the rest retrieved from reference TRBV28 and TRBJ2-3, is DVKVTQSSRYLVKRTGEKVFLECVQDMDHENMFWYRQDPGLGLRLIYFSYDVKMKEKGDIPEGYSVSREKKERFSLILESASTNQTSMYLCASSLKIGRPQAQYFGPGTRLTVL.